This T cell receptor (beta chain) was recorded in a study of blood T cells in healthy people across ages. Findings and caveats of the study: Researchers deemed the diversity estimates from one million T cells underestimates.

V lost 5 bases, J lost 3 bases, and 6 bases stayed unmatched. The CDR3 loop spans 15 amino acids. The germline gives CDR1 MNHNY, CDR2 SVGAGI (reference sequence). This clonotype was detected ten times or more. Its antigen remains unidentified. The use of a sample-barcoded 5' primer and a J-beta primer mix characterized a second PCR of roughly 7 to 11 cycles. Every cDNA molecule carried a tag from a template-switch adaptor bearing 12 random nucleotides. Via MiXCR, TCRdb re-called the 5' RACE reads, giving one row per CDR3 protein. The sample lists under 2 million distinct CDR3 sequences, about 35% occurring once.

The sequenced sample was blood. The receptor was derived from a woman aged 25 to 45 in good health. V and J are TRBV6-6 and TRBJ2-1; 8 nucleotides agree with TRBD2. For the CDR3, the DNA is TGTGCCAGCAGTCCGGGACTAGGGGTCTACAATGAGCAGTTCTTC. This gives the protein CASSPGLGVYNEQFF.